This TCR beta chain was captured in a study of blood T cells in healthy people across ages. Study-wide findings and caveats: From one million sequenced T cells, diversity estimates were lower bounds. Both naive CD4+ cell counts and diversity were greater in long-lived donors than in aged donors. With unsorted PBMCs, a conclusive comparison of naive versus antigen-experienced cells was not possible.

With respect to this clonotype: Its antigen is undetermined.

Germline lookup yields CDR1 SGHTA and CDR2 FQGNSA. The CDR3 runs to 13 residues. Then a second PCR, running roughly 7 to 11 cycles, was carried out with a sample-barcoded 5' primer and a J-beta primer mix. TCRdb fed the 5' RACE reads into MiXCR, producing one record per CDR3 protein. This table has approximately 350,000 distinct CDR3 sequences, 45% to 65% appearing once. The sequence was obtained from a man between 60 and 70 years old in good health. This chain uses TRBV7-2 with TRBJ2-5; D possibly matches TRBD1 or TRBD2 (5 bases each). The J call is in doubt because the DNA end fits TRBJ2-7 better. The sample consisted of blood. Written as DNA, the CDR3 is TGTGCCAGCAGCTCCGGGACCGTCTACGAGCAGTACTTC. Amino acid sequence: CASSSGTVYEQYF.